The next 18 T cell receptor beta chains were all read from a single sample in a study of blood T cell repertoires in COVID-19. Sequencing was performed with immunoSEQ multiplex PCR; in TCRdb, only in-frame clones are kept and a portion is missing. The sample lists over 130,000 clones; roughly 87% were seen once. The sequenced sample was peripheral blood. The receptor source for this set is a woman aged 60-70 years with active or convalescent COVID-19.

This clone has only a few counts. The chain recombines TRBV30 with TRBJ2-2, with a weak D call TRBD1 (6 bases). The length of the CDR3 is 13 residues. Trimming took 4 bases from V and 6 from J, leaving 12 bases between them. Germline V gene sequence: CDR1 GTSNPN, CDR2 SVGIG (reference sequence). CDR3 bases: TGTGCCTGGACCTTACAGGGTTCCGGGGAGCTGTTTTTT. Residues: CAWTLQGSGELFF.

The chain uses TRBV19 and TRBJ1-1, with 9 positions matching TRBD1. This CDR3 has 22 residues. Germline V gives CDR1 LNHDA, CDR2 SQIVND (reference sequence). Trimming removed 0 bases from V and 1 base from J; junction bases left unmatched: 21. CDR3 loop: CASSIDLRVWRLQGARNTEAFF. The CDR3 coding sequence is TGTGCCAGTAGTATAGATCTTAGGGTTTGGAGGCTACAGGGGGCCCGGAACACTGAAGCTTTCTTT.

V is TRBV2 and J is TRBJ2-2; D is undetermined. Trimming removed 6 bases from V and 2 bases from J, with 7 bases in between. This CDR3 comprises 13 residues. Germline CDR1 and CDR2: SNHLY and FYNNEI. CDR3 protein: CASREINTGELFF. Written as DNA, the CDR3 is TGTGCCAGCAGGGAGATTAACACCGGGGAGCTGTTTTTT.

This clone was counted ten times or more. The genes are TRBV6-6 and TRBJ2-3; TRBD2 aligns across 7 bases. Trimming removed 2 bases from V and 4 bases from J; junction bases left unmatched: 9. Per germline, CDR1 MNHNY and CDR2 SVGAGI (reference sequence). The CDR3 consists of 16 residues. CDR3 residues: CASSYGWGGEADTQYF. The CDR3 region has the DNA TGTGCCAGCAGTTACGGTTGGGGGGGAGAGGCAGATACGCAGTATTTT.

The chain carries TRBV7-2 and TRBJ2-3, with TRBD1 matching over 8 bases. Looked up from germline, CDR1 is SGHTA and CDR2 is FQGNSA. Trimming took 5 bases from V and 1 from J; bases not matched to a gene: 2. The CDR3 has 14 residues. CDR3 sequence (DNA): TGTGCCAGCAGCCCGGGACAGGGCACAGATACGCAGTATTTT. The encoded protein is CASSPGQGTDTQYF. Using reference TRBV7-2 and TRBJ2-3 for the parts outside the CDR3, the full variable domain is GAGVSQSPSNKVTEKGKDVELRCDPISGHTALYWYRQSLGQGLEFLIYFQGNSAPDKSGLPSDRFSAERTGGSVSTLTIQRTQQEDSAVYLCASSPGQGTDTQYFGPGTRLTVL.

This chain connects TRBV25-1 to TRBJ2-2, with unresolved D. Germline-derived CDR1 and CDR2 are MGHDK and SYGVNS. V lost 3 bases, J lost 2 bases, and 7 bases lay in between. The CDR3 is 14 residues long. The CDR3 DNA follows: TGTGCCAGCAGTGATCTTCCTAACACCGGGGAGCTGTTTTTT. Its translation: CASSDLPNTGELFF.

This sequence joins TRBV5-1 and TRBJ1-2; perhaps TRBD1 as D (6 bases). The CDR3 contains 15 residues. Germline CDR1 and CDR2: SGHRS and YFSETQ. V gave up 0 bases and J gave up 4 bases, with 13 bases separating them. CDR3 sequence (DNA): TGCGCCAGCAGCTTGGTCCCAGGACAGAGCTATGGCTACACCTTC. Translation gives CASSLVPGQSYGYTF.

V is TRBV2 and J is TRBJ2-5; 7 nucleotides line up with TRBD1. V trimming: 6 bases; J trimming: 3 bases; junction bases outside the gene matches: 4. Germline CDR1 and CDR2: SNHLY and FYNNEI. There are 13 residues in the CDR3. CDR3 in amino acids: CASRDRAEETQYF. CDR3 DNA: TGTGCCAGCAGAGACAGGGCGGAAGAGACCCAGTACTTC.

The rearrangement joins TRBV7-2 to TRBJ2-3, with 9 positions matching TRBD1. After removal of 6 bases from V and 4 bases from J, the junction contained 5 bases not matched to a gene. The CDR3 covers 14 residues. CDR1 is SGHTA and CDR2 is FQGNSA in the germline V gene. The CDR3 DNA reads TGTGCCAGCAGTAAGGACAGGGGCGCAGATACGCAGTATTTT. It codes for CASSKDRGADTQYF.

V gene TRBV6-2 or TRBV6-3 combines with J gene TRBJ2-3, with D possibly being TRBD1 (5 bases). The germline V and J ends were trimmed by 3 bases and 10 bases, with 8 bases remaining between them. The CDR3 has 11 residues. CDR1 and CDR2 from the germline V gene are MNHEY and SVGEGT. Here the CDR3 reads CASSYQGAQYF. For the CDR3, the DNA is TGTGCCAGCAGTTATCAAGGGGCGCAGTATTTT.

The chain has TRBV29-1 and TRBJ2-5, with D maybe TRBD1 (6 bases). The V gene's germline CDR1 is SQVTM and CDR2 ANQGSEA. Trimming removed 1 base at V and 5 bases at J, with 11 bases between. The CDR3 has 13 amino acids. For the CDR3, the DNA is TGCAGCGTTGAAGGGACAGTAGGGGAGACCCAGTACTTC. Its translation: CSVEGTVGETQYF.

The chain uses TRBV7-2 and TRBJ2-7; 7 bases match TRBD1. CDR1 is SGHTA, CDR2 FQGNSA, per germline. The V segment lost 1 base and the J segment 2 bases; nucleotides outside the gene matches: 14. The CDR3 spans 18 residues. The CDR3 nucleotides are TGTGCCAGCAGCTTAGTGGGCAGGGGGATCCGCCTTACCTACGAGCAGTACTTC. Encoded protein: CASSLVGRGIRLTYEQYF.

Here the CDR3 DNA reads TGTGCCAGCAGCCCAACTAGCGAGTACCAAGAGACCCAGTACTTC. The encoded protein is CASSPTSEYQETQYF. V is TRBV5-6 and J is TRBJ2-5, with 7 bases aligning to TRBD2. This CDR3 region has 15 residues. Per the germline V gene, CDR1 is SGHDT and CDR2 is YYEEEE. V lost 4 bases and J lost 0; bases outside the gene matches: 6.

V gene TRBV27 combines with J gene TRBJ1-2; D gene unclear. Between the trimmed V and J ends, which lost 0 bases and 7 bases, there was a span of 15 bases. This CDR3 region has 15 residues. Germline values: CDR1 MNHEY, CDR2 SMNVEV (reference sequence). The CDR3 region has the DNA TGTGCCAGCAGTTTATCGGGCAGACAATTGGGTGGCTACACCTTC. It is translated as CASSLSGRQLGGYTF.

The gene calls are TRBV12-5 and TRBJ2-5; TRBD1 aligns across 8 bases. Germline V gives CDR1 LGHNT, CDR2 FRNRAP. CDR3 size: 15 residues. The V gene end was trimmed by 4 bases and the J gene end by 4 bases; junction bases not matched to a gene: 8. CDR3 sequence reads: CASGSGQGRGETQYF. CDR3 nucleotides: TGTGCTAGTGGTTCCGGACAGGGAAGGGGAGAGACCCAGTACTTC.

The chain uses TRBV5-4 and TRBJ1-4, with 9 nucleotides matching TRBD1. The CDR3 loop spans 16 amino acids. Germline V CDR1 and CDR2: SGHNT, YYREEE (reference sequence). The V segment lost 1 base and the J segment 8 bases; nucleotides outside the gene matches: 9. Written as DNA, the CDR3 is TGTGCCAGCAGCTTGCCTCCGGGACAGGGCAGGGAAAAACTGTTTTTT. It codes for CASSLPPGQGREKLFF.

The CDR3 DNA reads as TGTGCCAGCAGCTCAGACCCAGGGATGGGCCACGAGCAGTACTTC. Translating gives CASSSDPGMGHEQYF. The V call is TRBV7-8, the J call TRBJ2-7; D possibly corresponds to TRBD1 (5 bases). Trimming shortened V by 4 bases and J by 5 bases, and 18 bases separated the two germline ends. This CDR3 is 15 amino acids long. Germline V gives CDR1 SGHVS, CDR2 FQNEAQ.

The chain couples TRBV2 to TRBJ2-7; weak D call: TRBD1 (5 bases). With 3 bases removed from V and 4 bases from J, the gap between germline ends came to 10 bases. In germline, CDR1 is SNHLY, CDR2 FYNNEI. The CDR3 sequence is 13 residues long. The CDR3 is CASSDRVSYEQYF. The CDR3 bases are TGTGCCAGCAGTGACAGGGTATCGTACGAGCAGTACTTC.